The 5 T cell receptor beta chains in this list originate from one sample, sequenced in a study of Ad26.COV2.S vaccination and SARS-CoV-2 variants. Treatment given: about 20 received Ad26.COV2.S at low or high dose, single or two shots; 5 received placebo; per-sample allocation not given. Day 63 after the first vaccine or placebo injection was the time point for sampling. The table came from immunoSEQ multiplex PCR; TCRdb's copy has only in-frame clones and leaves some out. The data show 300,000 to 400,000 clones, roughly 90% seen once. Sequences were derived from peripheral blood, sampled in a trial of Ad26.COV2.S vaccine versus placebo. The source is a person aged 18-60 years who received the Ad26.COV2.S COVID-19 vaccine or a placebo.

Only one count was recorded for this clone. The chain employs TRBV5-4 and TRBJ2-3; 8 nucleotides agree with TRBD2. V lost 4 bases to trimming and J lost 2 bases; unmatched junction nucleotides: 9. This CDR3 is built from 16 residues. CDR1 is SGHNT, CDR2 YYREEE, per germline (reference sequence). This CDR3 reads CASSGTAGDLTDTQYF. The CDR3, as DNA: TGTGCCAGCAGCGGTACAGCGGGGGACCTCACAGATACGCAGTATTTT.

The chain couples TRBV14 to TRBJ2-1; 11 nucleotides align to TRBD2. This CDR3 region has 14 residues. Germline trimming cut 3 bases from V and 9 bases from J; bases unmatched to any gene: 4. Germline V CDR1 and CDR2: SGHDN, FVKESK. The CDR3 bases are TGTGCCAGCAGCCATCTAGCGGGAGGACTTGAGCAGTTCTTC. Amino acids: CASSHLAGGLEQFF.

This clone was detected once. The chain uses TRBV6-5 and TRBJ2-1, with 8 bases that match TRBD1. J was trimmed by 1 base and V by 10 bases; bases with no gene match: 9. The CDR3 is made up of 15 amino acids. In germline, CDR1 is MNHEY, CDR2 SVGAGI. The chain's CDR3 is CATSPDRASYNEQFF. In nucleotides, the CDR3 is TGTGCCACCTCCCCGGACAGGGCGTCCTACAATGAGCAGTTCTTC.

The V and J genes are TRBV29-1 and TRBJ1-2; D not certain. The length of the CDR3 is 11 residues. CDR1 and CDR2 (germline): SQVTM, ANQGSEA. V was cut by 7 bases and J by 6 bases, with 12 bases left in between. In nucleotides, the CDR3 is TGCAGCGGTATAGGGTGGGATGGCTACACCTTC. Translated: CSGIGWDGYTF.

This sequence joins TRBV5-6 and TRBJ2-1; 10 nucleotides line up with TRBD1. J was trimmed by 6 bases and V by 3 bases; bases with no gene match: 9. This CDR3 has 16 amino acids. From germline, CDR1 is SGHDT and CDR2 YYEEEE. The chain's CDR3 is CASSSPGQGRGNEQFF. CDR3 nucleotides: TGTGCCAGCAGCTCCCCGGGACAGGGGAGAGGCAATGAGCAGTTCTTC.